This T cell receptor (beta chain) is drawn from a study of identical twins (dated by TCRdb to about 2016). Broadly, across the study: To test whether fetal clonotypes persist, this study deep-sequenced TCR alpha and beta repertoires from monozygotic twins, from unrelated adults of various ages, and from cord blood. To rule out contamination, replicate twin experiments were performed at different times with different library preparation protocols. Results the study describes overall, beyond this receptor: Abundant cord blood beta clonotypes carried fewer insertions; young adult naive repertoires showed a weaker similar trend, while memory repertoires showed none. In monozygotic twins, out-of-frame TCR alpha sharing was systematically underestimated by recombination models, although the models agreed with sharing between unrelated individuals. A weaker excess of twin sharing was found in beta out-of-frame sequences because the signal-to-noise ratio was lowered by fewer shared sequences. Zero-insertion analyses could be partly confounded by invariant T cells such as MAIT and iNKT, although diverse VJ usage argued against such confounding for most clonotypes. Out-of-frame TCR alpha sequences shared between twins showed an excess of low generation-probability sequences compared with coincidental sharing between unrelated individuals. Conclusions relied on cross-sectional statistical analysis, since the same donors could not be followed over many years.

Based on the germline V gene (reference sequence), the CDR1 and CDR2 sequences are SGHKS and YYEKEE. The CDR3, from cysteine to phenylalanine, totals 14 residues. Just the 42-base CDR3 DNA is kept, in frame starting at base 1. Here V drops 4 bases and J drops 7 bases, and the junction holds 6 bases not matched to any gene. This clonotype came up a few times. No cognate antigen has been identified for it. No quality values exist for individual bases; no much larger clone is one base distant. The method behind the library was 5' RACE. Sequencing instrument: Illumina HiSeq 2000. Template switching added a universal primer binding site, and the final cDNA carried a unique molecular identifier that allowed TCR cDNA molecules to be counted accurately. Specific primers in the conserved constant-segment region were used to synthesize first-strand cDNA for the TCR alpha and beta chains. To control for contamination, every cDNA library carried two barcodes: a SMART-Mk sample barcode plus Illumina barcodes. Two successive PCR steps introduced TruSeq adapter sequences along with Illumina sample barcodes. The TCR alpha and beta cDNA libraries were sequenced on the Illumina HiSeq platform using custom primers. In the paper's pipeline: MiGEC was used to process raw reads and extract unique molecular identifiers, and MiXCR was used to find CDR3 positions. Recombination models were inferred per individual with the repgenHMM and IGoR tools using an EM algorithm. Shared clonotype analysis was performed with the tcR package in R, normalizing sharing by the product of cloneset sizes. To study raw recombination free of thymic and clonal selection effects, out-of-frame nonproductive sequences were analyzed. TCRdb reworked the public reads: Q25 trimming with fastp, MiXCR clone assembly, productive beta chains retained. Rows merge per CDR3 protein into single entries with the most common DNA and genes. V and J calls and clone size were set by TCRdb, not the authors. The sample contains under 250,000 distinct CDR3 sequences, 6% to 8.5% of them found a single time. The ten largest clonotypes hold 5.4% of the sample.

Every donor in the study was a healthy Caucasian. The twin cohort comprised three pairs of female monozygotic twins, all aged roughly 18 to 29 years. Positive isolation kits from Invitrogen were used to isolate CD4+ and CD8+ T cell populations. The sample was also reused in another study, on yellow fever vaccine responses in identical twins. As that second study puts it: The T cell response to vaccination in identical twins was reported by the authors to appear partly convergent and partly personalized. In the study, vaccine-responding T cell clones were precisely tracked in identical twins.

The sequence was collected from a woman aged 18 to 35 in good health. Specimen: CD8+ T cells sorted from blood. The chain is assembled from TRBV5-5 and TRBJ2-2; 8 central bases correspond to TRBD1. The encoded CDR3 is CASSTGQGNGELFF. The DNA is TGTGCCAGCAGCACCGGACAGGGTAACGGGGAGCTGTTTTTT. Outside the CDR3, residues come from the reference TRBV5-5 and TRBJ2-2 proteins, so the full variable domain is: DAGVTQSPTHLIKTRGQQVTLRCSPISGHKSVSWYQQVLGQGPQFIFQYYEKEERGRGNFPDRFSARQFPNYSSELNVNALLLGDSALYLCASSTGQGNGELFFGEGSRLTVL.